This is a list of T cell receptor beta chains from one sample in a study of shared clonotypes between healthy human individuals. Using immunoSEQ multiplex PCR, the repertoire was profiled, and TCRdb retains in-frame clones only, with some absent. The sample records around 2.1 million clones, roughly 91% being singletons. Sequenced input: naive CD8+ T cells from PBMCs. These receptors all stem from a young man in good health. Some clones in this sample may be carry-over from other donors' samples. The CDR3 runs from the conserved cysteine through the conserved F or W. A D gene is named only where the DNA matches it firmly. Size is omitted from some rows. Given values are once, few, many or a class for expanded clones.

clone_size | d_call | j_call | v_call | cdr3_aa | cdr3_nt
once | TRBD2 | TRBJ2-2 | TRBV5-1 | CASSFGLAGNTGELFF | TGCGCCAGCAGCTTTGGACTAGCGGGCAACACCGGGGAGCTGTTTTTT
. | . | TRBJ2-6 | TRBV9 | CASSVEGAVWAGANVLTF | TGTGCCAGCAGCGTAGAGGGAGCGGTTTGGGCTGGGGCCAACGTCCTGACTTTC
. | . | TRBJ1-1 | TRBV27 | CASSLSRNTEAFF | TGTGCCAGCAGTTTAAGTCGGAACACTGAAGCTTTCTTT
. | . | TRBJ2-6 | TRBV19 | CASSPRLPSGANVLTF | TGTGCCAGTAGTCCTCGACTCCCCTCTGGGGCCAACGTCCTGACTTTC
once | TRBD2 | TRBJ2-7 | TRBV6-6 | CASSYDSGGSFLEQYF | TGTGCCAGCAGTTACGATTCGGGCGGGAGCTTCCTCGAGCAGTACTTC
. | . | TRBJ2-1 | TRBV10-3 | CAISLADEQFF | TGTGCCATCAGTCTTGCCGATGAGCAGTTCTTC
. | TRBD1 | TRBJ1-1 | TRBV18 | CASSQGAQGAPNTEAFF | TGTGCCAGCTCACAAGGAGCACAGGGGGCCCCGAACACTGAAGCTTTCTTT
. | . | TRBJ2-7 | TRBV5-1 | CASSLGPTGSSYEQYF | TGCGCCAGCAGCTTGGGTCCTACAGGGAGCTCCTACGAGCAGTACTTC
. | TRBD1 | TRBJ1-1 | TRBV28 | CASSLGQGGTEAFF | TGTGCCAGCAGCCTTGGACAGGGTGGCACTGAAGCTTTCTTT
. | . | TRBJ1-5 | TRBV30 | CAWSLGGNQPQHF | TGTGCCTGGAGCTTAGGGGGCAATCAGCCCCAGCATTTT
. | . | TRBJ1-2 | TRBV5-6 | CASSLESSGSGYTF | TGTGCCAGCAGCTTGGAGAGCTCAGGGAGTGGCTACACCTTC
. | TRBD2 | TRBJ2-1 | TRBV7-9 | CASSLAWDYHNEQFF | TGTGCCAGCAGCTTAGCCTGGGACTATCACAATGAGCAGTTCTTC
once | . | TRBJ1-2 | TRBV19 | CASSGGAPLYGYTF | TGTGCCAGTAGTGGCGGGGCTCCTTTATATGGCTACACCTTC
. | . | TRBJ2-3 | TRBV7-8 | CASSVRTQPDTQYF | TGTGCCAGCAGCGTAAGGACCCAGCCAGATACGCAGTATTTT
. | . | TRBJ2-7 | TRBV5-6 | CASSEGRVALTLYEQYF | TGTGCCAGCAGCGAGGGCAGGGTAGCCCTAACCCTCTACGAGCAGTACTTC
. | . | TRBJ1-3 | TRBV27 | CASSSSPIYF | TGTGCCAGCAGTTCCAGTCCCATATATTTT
. | TRBD1 | TRBJ2-7 | TRBV27 | CASSWGPGQGRNEQYF | TGTGCCAGCAGTTGGGGGCCCGGACAGGGGAGGAACGAGCAGTACTTC
once | TRBD1 | TRBJ2-7 | TRBV27 | CASSTLQGAPYEQYF | TGTGCCAGCAGCACCCTACAGGGGGCGCCTTACGAGCAGTACTTC
. | . | TRBJ2-1 | TRBV7-7 | CASNPLRTGQTGSEQFF | TGTGCCAGCAACCCTCTCCGAACTGGACAGACGGGGAGTGAGCAGTTCTTC
. | . | TRBJ2-7 | TRBV28 | CASSLNLAYEQYF | TGTGCCAGCAGTTTAAATCTTGCCTACGAGCAGTACTTC
. | TRBD2 | TRBJ2-1 | TRBV11-2 | CASSLTGLASNEQFF | TGTGCCAGCAGCTTAACGGGACTAGCGAGCAATGAGCAGTTCTTC
once | TRBD2 | TRBJ2-7 | TRBV14 | CASSPLGGRANSEQYF | TGTGCCAGCAGCCCCCTCGGCGGGAGGGCCAACAGCGAGCAGTACTTC
once | . | TRBJ1-1 | TRBV7-9 | CASTDPVGYNTEAFF | TGTGCCAGCACCGACCCAGTTGGGTACAACACTGAAGCTTTCTTT
. | TRBD2 | TRBJ2-7 | TRBV15 | CATSRGGSGNYEQYF | TGTGCCACCAGCAGAGGGGGTAGCGGGAACTACGAGCAGTACTTC
. | . | TRBJ2-7 | TRBV11-2 | CASSPGTHYALYYEQYF | TGTGCCAGCAGCCCCGGGACTCACTACGCCCTATACTACGAGCAGTACTTC
. | . | TRBJ1-1 | TRBV27 | CASRSTGKNTEAFF | TGTGCCAGCAGGTCGACAGGTAAGAACACTGAAGCTTTCTTT
. | . | TRBJ2-7 | TRBV11-2 | CASSLDSTYEQYF | TGTGCCAGCAGCTTAGACTCAACCTACGAGCAGTACTTC
. | . | TRBJ2-1 | TRBV7-8 | CASSPGAGVVSYNEQFF | TGTGCCAGCAGCCCGGGGGCAGGGGTCGTTTCCTACAATGAGCAGTTCTTC
. | . | TRBJ2-6 | TRBV6-5 | CASRKSSPLNVLTF | TGTGCCAGCAGGAAGTCCTCCCCCCTCAACGTCCTGACTTTC
. | TRBD2 | TRBJ2-1 | TRBV5-4 | CASSAPGLSNEQFF | TGTGCCAGCAGCGCTCCGGGACTATCCAATGAGCAGTTCTTC
. | TRBD2 | TRBJ2-3 | TRBV9 | CASSVEVAGEVDTQYF | TGTGCCAGCAGCGTAGAAGTAGCGGGAGAGGTGGATACGCAGTATTTT
. | . | TRBJ2-6 | TRBV11-1 | CASSLTSGANVLTF | TGTGCCAGCAGCTTGACCTCTGGGGCCAACGTCCTGACTTTC
. | . | TRBJ1-2 | TRBV28 | CASHRKGDYIYGYTF | TGTGCCAGCCACAGGAAGGGGGACTATATCTATGGCTACACCTTC
. | . | TRBJ2-2 | TRBV7-9 | CASSSNTNTGELFF | TGTGCCAGCAGCTCCAACACGAACACCGGGGAGCTGTTTTTT
. | . | TRBJ2-7 | TRBV28 | CASSLRVSPYEQYF | TGTGCCAGCAGTTTAAGGGTCTCGCCCTACGAGCAGTACTTC
. | . | TRBJ2-7 | TRBV14 | CASSQEVGDYEQYF | TGTGCCAGCAGCCAAGAAGTGGGGGACTACGAGCAGTACTTC
. | . | TRBJ2-2 | TRBV7-9 | CASSPQVYHSNTGELFF | TGTGCCAGCAGCCCCCAGGTGTATCATTCGAACACCGGGGAGCTGTTTTTT
. | TRBD2 | TRBJ2-7 | TRBV7-8 | CASRASGRVGHEQYF | TGTGCCAGCAGAGCTAGCGGGAGAGTTGGGCACGAGCAGTACTTC
. | . | TRBJ2-6 | TRBV5-4 | CASSPIPGTSGANVLTF | TGTGCCAGCAGCCCTATACCAGGAACTTCTGGGGCCAACGTCCTGACTTTC
. | TRBD2 | TRBJ2-1 | TRBV14 | CASSQDRTRSEQFF | TGTGCCAGCAGCCAAGATCGGACTAGGAGTGAGCAGTTCTTC
. | . | TRBJ1-2 | TRBV6-5 | CASSYSVKDSSDGYTF | TGTGCCAGCAGTTACTCGGTCAAGGACAGCTCTGATGGCTACACCTTC
. | . | TRBJ2-2 | TRBV10-1 | CASSPSRSGELFF | TGCGCCAGCAGCCCAAGTCGGTCCGGGGAGCTGTTTTTT
. | . | TRBJ1-2 | TRBV25-1 | CASSEWIGENTF | TGTGCCAGCAGTGAATGGATAGGGGAAAACACCTTC
few | . | TRBJ1-5 | TRBV4-2 | CASSQVGEPQHF | TGTGCCAGCAGCCAAGTTGGGGAACCCCAGCATTTT
. | . | TRBJ2-7 | TRBV11-2 | CASSLYSSAGRAAYEQYF | TGTGCCAGCAGCTTATATAGTTCGGCGGGCAGAGCGGCCTACGAGCAGTACTTC
. | . | TRBJ2-2 | TRBV4-1 | CASSHPPPGAGNTGELFF | TGCGCCAGCAGCCATCCCCCTCCAGGGGCTGGGAACACCGGGGAGCTGTTTTTT
. | TRBD2 | TRBJ2-3 | TRBV4-2 | CASSQEAGADTQYF | TGTGCCAGCAGCCAAGAGGCGGGGGCAGATACGCAGTATTTT
. | TRBD1 | TRBJ1-1 | TRBV28 | CASSFFSQGMNTEAFF | TGTGCCAGCAGTTTCTTCTCACAGGGGATGAACACTGAAGCTTTCTTT
once | TRBD2 | TRBJ2-7 | TRBV7-9 | CASSLAVAGPSYEQYF | TGTGCCAGCAGCTTAGCTGTAGCGGGACCCTCCTACGAGCAGTACTTC